Sequencing of this T cell receptor (beta chain) was carried out in a study of immune heterogeneity within non-small cell lung tumors. There are a few counts of this clonotype. What it binds is not known. A multiplex PCR containing 32 V primers and 13 J primers was used to amplify TCR beta CDR3. TCRdb fed the multiplex PCR reads into MiXCR, producing one record per CDR3 protein. The profile shows roughly 23,000 distinct CDR3 sequences, 27% of them singletons. Trimming cost V 6 bases and J 15 bases, with 21 bases left between them. The CDR3 runs 13 residues. Germline values: CDR1 MNHEY, CDR2 SVGEGT. General observations from the study: Identical dominant CDR3 beta clonotypes were found recurring across a patient's tumor sites, along with site-unique high-frequency clones. With local tumor mutational burden, local T-cell clonality showed a moderate but significant correlation (R around 0.31). Largely different high-frequency T-cell receptor beta clonotypes were found between individual patients.

Bulk tumor genomic DNA (roughly 630 ng per sample) served as template. Primary tumors were biopsied several times each, far apart, intraoperatively. Curative operations were performed on patients who had untreated, newly diagnosed non-small cell lung cancer. Samples were obtained from newly diagnosed non-small cell lung cancer patients who were having surgery with curative intent. This TCR derives from a man in his forties with non-small cell lung cancer. The chain has TRBV6-2 or TRBV6-3 and TRBJ1-5; D unresolved. Sequenced input: lung tumor tissue. The chain's CDR3 is CASRLLTAPSMHF. The CDR3 coding sequence is TGTGCCAGCAGATTACTAACCGCCCCCTCTATGCATTTT.